This T cell receptor beta chain was captured by sequencing in a study of T cells in tuberculosis (dated by TCRdb to about 2018). The study in broad terms: In the study, CD1B tetramers and high-throughput TCR immunosequencing were combined to characterize T cells specific for the mycobacterial lipid antigen glucose monomycolate (GMM). With approximately ten people per group, a South African clinical cohort compared IGRA-negative adolescents, IGRA-positive adolescents with latent tuberculosis, and adults with active tuberculosis. PBMC from active tuberculosis patients were archived either before standard anti-tuberculosis treatment began or within 7 days of its start. Summary of the overall study and its limitations: The smaller NN-distances in active tuberculosis patients were driven in part by shorter CDR3-alpha lengths, while the difference seen for TCR-beta was not statistically significant. Active tuberculosis TCR-alpha repertoires showed smaller mean NN-distances to GMM-specific TCRs than IGRA-negative controls, suggesting clonal expansion of these TCRs. A classifier using the diverse GMM-specific repertoire reached around 85% accuracy (AUROC 0.85 to 0.9), compared with around 70% accuracy using GEM motif frequencies. Clinical samples were chosen by availability of cryopreserved specimens, and active tuberculosis cases were adults while controls were adolescents.

The time point label on this specimen signifies: new active TB diagnosis, blood taken before or within 7 days of starting treatment. Active tuberculosis patients were HIV-seronegative South African adults aged 18 years or older with a new diagnosis. Confirmation of active tuberculosis was obtained by positive sputum smear microscopy and/or positive M. tuberculosis culture. Immunosequencing was performed on unsorted cryopreserved PBMC, with some 100,000 T cells per clinical donor covered on average. In its sample, this clone was seen a few times. The antigen this receptor binds is unknown. No clone much larger than this one lies a single base away; base qualities are absent. The immunoSEQ multiplex PCR assay was used to generate TCR libraries, with TCR-beta and/or TCR-alpha/delta assays applied to each sample. The Illumina high-throughput platform was used to sequence the amplified TCR libraries. The paper's data handling went like this. Clustering and dimensionality reduction relied on pairwise TCRdist distances among GMM-specific receptors from T cells that were either sorted ex vivo or expanded in vitro. Each clinical repertoire received a mean NN-distance score, defined as the average TCRdist to the nearest 10% of tetramer-positive reference sequences. To compute GEM TCR motif frequency, the fraction of unique TCRs matching known GEM sequences by V/J usage and CDR3 length was calculated. Active tuberculosis was classified by linear discriminant analysis with leave-one-out cross-validation, implemented in scikit-learn. Entries here come from immuneACCESS through TCRdb and include only in-frame sequences with V and J called. Some clones fail to appear in such tables; in the studies checked, an unresolved V gene covers under half of the shortfall, and the cause of the remainder is unknown. The V and J calls and clone size were taken over from that table, and D and trimming were inferred from the DNA. In all, the sample holds over 30,000 clones, and roughly 93% of those were seen once. The ten largest clones add up to about an eighth of the sample.

Relative to germline, V is 1 base shorter and J is 14 bases shorter, with 21 bases between their ends. Via the germline V gene (reference sequence), CDR1 is GTSNPN and CDR2 SVGIG. From its cysteine to its phenylalanine, the CDR3 spans 14 amino acids. Only CDR3 DNA remains: 42 bases, in frame from the first base. The rearrangement combines TRBV30 with TRBJ2-1, with TRBD2 as a weak D call on 7 bases. The receptor was isolated from an adult with tuberculosis. Sequences were derived from PBMCs, sampled at tuberculosis diagnosis. In nucleotide form, the sequence is TGTGCCTGGAGTGCCGGGCATCTTGGGGGGGCGGAGTTCTTC. This sequence encodes CAWSAGHLGGAEFF.